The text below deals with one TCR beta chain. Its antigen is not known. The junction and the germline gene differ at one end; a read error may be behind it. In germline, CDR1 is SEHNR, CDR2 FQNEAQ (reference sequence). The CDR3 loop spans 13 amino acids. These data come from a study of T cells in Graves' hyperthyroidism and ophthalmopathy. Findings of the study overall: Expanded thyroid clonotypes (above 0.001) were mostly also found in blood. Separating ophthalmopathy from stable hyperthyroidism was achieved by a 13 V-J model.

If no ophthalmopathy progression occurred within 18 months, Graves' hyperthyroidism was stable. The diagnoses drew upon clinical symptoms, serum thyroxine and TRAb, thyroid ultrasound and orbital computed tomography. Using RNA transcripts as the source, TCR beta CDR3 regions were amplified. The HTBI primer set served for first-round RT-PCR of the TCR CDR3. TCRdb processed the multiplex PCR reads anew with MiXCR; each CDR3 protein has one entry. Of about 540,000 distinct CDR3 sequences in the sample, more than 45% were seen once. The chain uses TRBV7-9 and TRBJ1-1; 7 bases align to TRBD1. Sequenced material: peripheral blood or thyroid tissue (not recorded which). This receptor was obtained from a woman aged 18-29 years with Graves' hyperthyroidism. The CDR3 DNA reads TGTGCCAGCAGCTTAATGACCGGGGGCAGGGGGGTCTTT. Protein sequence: CASSLMTGGRGVF.